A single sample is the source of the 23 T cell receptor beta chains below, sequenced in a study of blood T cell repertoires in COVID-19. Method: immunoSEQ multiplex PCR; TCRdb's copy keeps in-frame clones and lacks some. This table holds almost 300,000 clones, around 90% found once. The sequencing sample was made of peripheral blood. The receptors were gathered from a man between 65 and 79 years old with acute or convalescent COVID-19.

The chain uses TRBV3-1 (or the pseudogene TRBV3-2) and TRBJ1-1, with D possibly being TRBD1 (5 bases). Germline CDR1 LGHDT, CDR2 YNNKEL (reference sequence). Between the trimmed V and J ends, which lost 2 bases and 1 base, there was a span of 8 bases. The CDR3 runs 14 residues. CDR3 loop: CASSQFTGNTEAFF. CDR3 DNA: TGTGCCAGCAGCCAATTCACAGGGAACACTGAAGCTTTCTTT.

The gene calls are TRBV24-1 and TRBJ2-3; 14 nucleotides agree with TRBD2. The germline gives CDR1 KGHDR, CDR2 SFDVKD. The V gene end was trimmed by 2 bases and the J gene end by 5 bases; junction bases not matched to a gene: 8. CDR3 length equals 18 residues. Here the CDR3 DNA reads TGTGCCACCAGTGATTCCGGGACTAGCGGGGGCTGGCGAGATACGCAGTATTTT. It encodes CATSDSGTSGGWRDTQYF.

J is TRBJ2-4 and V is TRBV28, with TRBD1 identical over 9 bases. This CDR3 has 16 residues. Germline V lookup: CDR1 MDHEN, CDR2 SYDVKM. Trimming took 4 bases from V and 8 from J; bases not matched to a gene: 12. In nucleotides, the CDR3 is TGTGCCAGCAGTTCACAGGGGGCGCATGAACTGGACATTCAGTACTTC. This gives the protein CASSSQGAHELDIQYF.

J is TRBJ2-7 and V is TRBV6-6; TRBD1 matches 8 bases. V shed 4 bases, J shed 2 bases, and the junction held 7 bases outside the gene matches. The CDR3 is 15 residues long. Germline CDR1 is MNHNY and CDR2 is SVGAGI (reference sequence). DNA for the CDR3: TGTGCCAGCAGTTTCAACACAGGGGGACCCTACGAGCAGTACTTC. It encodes CASSFNTGGPYEQYF.

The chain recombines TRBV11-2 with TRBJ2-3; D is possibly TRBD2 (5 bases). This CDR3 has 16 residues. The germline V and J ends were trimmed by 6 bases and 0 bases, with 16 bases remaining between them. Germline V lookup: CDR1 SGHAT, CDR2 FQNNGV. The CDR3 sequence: CASSNRLTPSTDTQYF. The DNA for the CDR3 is TGTGCCAGCAGTAATCGACTAACCCCTAGCACAGATACGCAGTATTTT.

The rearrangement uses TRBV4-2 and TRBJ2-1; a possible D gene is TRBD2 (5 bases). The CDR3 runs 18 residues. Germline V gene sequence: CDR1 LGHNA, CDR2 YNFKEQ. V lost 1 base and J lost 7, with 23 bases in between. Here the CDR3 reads CASSQVAVDAVRTNEQFF. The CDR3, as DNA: TGTGCCAGCAGCCAAGTTGCGGTCGATGCGGTTCGGACTAATGAGCAGTTCTTC.

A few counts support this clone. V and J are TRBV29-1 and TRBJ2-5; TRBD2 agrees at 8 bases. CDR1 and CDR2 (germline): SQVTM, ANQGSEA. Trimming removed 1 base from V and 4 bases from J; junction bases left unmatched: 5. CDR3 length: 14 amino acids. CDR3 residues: CSVEVSGVGETQYF. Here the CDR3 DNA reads TGCAGCGTTGAAGTTAGCGGGGTAGGAGAGACCCAGTACTTC.

The CDR3 here is CASSEGQTNQPQHF. The CDR3 bases are TGTGCCAGCAGTGAGGGACAGACCAATCAGCCCCAGCATTTT. This rearrangement joins TRBV6-1 to TRBJ1-5, with 7 bases identical to TRBD1. The CDR3 is 14 amino acids. J lost 3 bases, V lost 3 bases, and 2 bases had no gene match. Germline CDR1 MNHNS, CDR2 SASEGT.

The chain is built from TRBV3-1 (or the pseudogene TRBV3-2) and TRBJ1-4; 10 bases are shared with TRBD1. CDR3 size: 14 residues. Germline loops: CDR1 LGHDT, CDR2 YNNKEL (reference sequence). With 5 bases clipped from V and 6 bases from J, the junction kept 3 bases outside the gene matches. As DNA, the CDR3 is TGTGCCAGCAGCTGGGGACAGGGGTATGAAAAACTGTTTTTT. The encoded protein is CASSWGQGYEKLFF.

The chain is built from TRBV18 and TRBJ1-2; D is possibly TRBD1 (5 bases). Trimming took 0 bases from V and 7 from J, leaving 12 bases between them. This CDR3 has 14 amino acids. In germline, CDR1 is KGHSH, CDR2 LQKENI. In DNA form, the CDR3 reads TGTGCCAGCTCACCACCGCAGGGTCTAGGTGGCTACACCTTC. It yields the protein CASSPPQGLGGYTF.

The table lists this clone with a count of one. Here the CDR3 DNA reads TGTGCCAGCAGTGTACGGCTCGGGGACAGGGTATACAATGAGCAGTTCTTC. Protein: CASSVRLGDRVYNEQFF. The chain employs TRBV6-1 and TRBJ2-1; 9 nucleotides match TRBD1. This CDR3 spans 17 amino acids. Losses at the gene ends were 4 bases for V and 4 bases for J; bases not matched to a gene: 11. The V gene's germline CDR1 is MNHNS and CDR2 SASEGT.

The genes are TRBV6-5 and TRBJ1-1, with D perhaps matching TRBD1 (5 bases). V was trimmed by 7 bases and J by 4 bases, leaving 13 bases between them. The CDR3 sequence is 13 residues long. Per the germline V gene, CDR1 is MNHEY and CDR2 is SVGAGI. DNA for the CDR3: TGTGCCAGCACCCAAAGCGGGGGCACTGAAGCTTTCTTT. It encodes CASTQSGGTEAFF.

Here the CDR3 DNA reads TGCGCCAGCAGCTTGGGACTAGTCACCGGGGAGCTGTTTTTT. It is translated as CASSLGLVTGELFF. The chain employs TRBV5-1 and TRBJ2-2, with D possibly TRBD2 on 6 matching bases. Trimming left V 0 bases short and J 4 bases short, with 7 bases between. The CDR3 consists of 14 residues. Germline V gene sequence: CDR1 SGHRS, CDR2 YFSETQ.

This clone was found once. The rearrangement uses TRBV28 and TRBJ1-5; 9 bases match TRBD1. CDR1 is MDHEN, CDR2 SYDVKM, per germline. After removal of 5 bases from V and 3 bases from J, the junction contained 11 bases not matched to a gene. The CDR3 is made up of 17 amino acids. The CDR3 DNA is TGTGCCAGCAGTCTAACCGGGACAGGGCTTTACAATCAGCCCCAGCATTTT. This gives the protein CASSLTGTGLYNQPQHF.

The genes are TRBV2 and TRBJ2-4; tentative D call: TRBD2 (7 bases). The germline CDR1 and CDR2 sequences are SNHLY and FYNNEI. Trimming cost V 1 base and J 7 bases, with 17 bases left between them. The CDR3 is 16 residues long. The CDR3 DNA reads TGTGCCAGCAGTGAAGAGGGGGGAGGGCAGTGGAACATTCAGTACTTC. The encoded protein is CASSEEGGGQWNIQYF.

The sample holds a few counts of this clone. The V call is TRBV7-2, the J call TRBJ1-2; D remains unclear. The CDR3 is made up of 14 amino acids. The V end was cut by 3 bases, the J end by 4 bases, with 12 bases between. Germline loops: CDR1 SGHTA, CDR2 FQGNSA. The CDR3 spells CASSFGHRSYGYTF. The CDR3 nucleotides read TGTGCCAGCAGCTTTGGTCACAGAAGCTATGGCTACACCTTC. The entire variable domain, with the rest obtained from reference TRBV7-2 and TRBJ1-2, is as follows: GAGVSQSPSNKVTEKGKDVELRCDPISGHTALYWYRQSLGQGLEFLIYFQGNSAPDKSGLPSDRFSAERTGGSVSTLTIQRTQQEDSAVYLCASSFGHRSYGYTFGSGTRLTVV.

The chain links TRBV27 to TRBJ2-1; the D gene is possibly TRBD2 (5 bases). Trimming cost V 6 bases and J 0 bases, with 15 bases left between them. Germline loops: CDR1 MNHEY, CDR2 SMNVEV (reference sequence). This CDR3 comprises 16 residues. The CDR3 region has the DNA TGTGCCAGCAGAACAGTGGGAGCCCGCTCCTACAATGAGCAGTTCTTC. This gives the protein CASRTVGARSYNEQFF.

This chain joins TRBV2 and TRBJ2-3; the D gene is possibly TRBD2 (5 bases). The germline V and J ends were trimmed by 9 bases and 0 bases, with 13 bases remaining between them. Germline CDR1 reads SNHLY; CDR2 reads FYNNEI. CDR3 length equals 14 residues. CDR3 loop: CASLRPGSTDTQYF. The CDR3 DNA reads TGTGCCAGTCTAAGGCCGGGAAGCACAGATACGCAGTATTTT.

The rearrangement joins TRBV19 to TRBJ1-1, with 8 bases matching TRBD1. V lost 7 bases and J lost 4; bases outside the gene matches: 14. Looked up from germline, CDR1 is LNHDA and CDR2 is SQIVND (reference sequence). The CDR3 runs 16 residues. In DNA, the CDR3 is TGTGCCAGTACCTCCTCCGGCAGGGGGCGAGGCACTGAAGCTTTCTTT. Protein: CASTSSGRGRGTEAFF.

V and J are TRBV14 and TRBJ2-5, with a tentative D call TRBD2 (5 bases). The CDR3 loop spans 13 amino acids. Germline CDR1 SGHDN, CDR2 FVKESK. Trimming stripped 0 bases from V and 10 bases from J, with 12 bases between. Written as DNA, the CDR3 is TGTGCCAGCAGCCAAGATTTTGGTCGGGACCAGTACTTC. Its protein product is CASSQDFGRDQYF.

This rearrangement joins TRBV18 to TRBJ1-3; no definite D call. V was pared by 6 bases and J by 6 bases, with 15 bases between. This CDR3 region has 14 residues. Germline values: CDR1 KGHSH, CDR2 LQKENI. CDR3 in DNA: TGTGCCAGCTCTCCGGGATCCTTCCCAAACACCATATATTTT. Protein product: CASSPGSFPNTIYF.

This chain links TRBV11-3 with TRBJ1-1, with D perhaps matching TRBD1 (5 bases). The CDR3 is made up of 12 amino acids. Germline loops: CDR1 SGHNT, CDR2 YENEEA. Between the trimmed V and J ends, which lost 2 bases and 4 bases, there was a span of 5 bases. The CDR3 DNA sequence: TGTGCCAGCAGCTTAAGGGGCACTGAAGCTTTCTTT. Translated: CASSLRGTEAFF.

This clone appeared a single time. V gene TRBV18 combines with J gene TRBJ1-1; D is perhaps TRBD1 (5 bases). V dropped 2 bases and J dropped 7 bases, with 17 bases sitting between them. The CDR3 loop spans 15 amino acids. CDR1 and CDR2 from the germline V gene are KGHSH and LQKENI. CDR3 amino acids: CASSPSRAGRGEAFF. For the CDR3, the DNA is TGTGCCAGCTCACCATCCCGAGCAGGGCGGGGTGAAGCTTTCTTT.